Shown below are 15 T cell receptor beta chains from a single sample sequenced in a study of blood T cell repertoires in COVID-19. Produced via immunoSEQ multiplex PCR; TCRdb's table is partial and in-frame only. The table records about 110,000 clones, approximately 82% of them present only once. The sequencing input was peripheral blood. Every receptor here comes from a woman aged 80 or over with active or convalescent COVID-19.

This clone appeared a single time. The J gene is TRBJ2-3, the V gene TRBV24-1; D is perhaps TRBD1 (8 bases). V was shortened by 0 bases and J by 4 bases, with 16 bases between the two germline ends. The CDR3 loop spans 17 amino acids. Germline V gene sequence: CDR1 KGHDR, CDR2 SFDVKD. CDR3 DNA: TGTGCCACCAGTGATTTGCGGGGGGCAGGGGGCCCAGATACGCAGTATTTT. It encodes CATSDLRGAGGPDTQYF.

The genes are TRBV5-5 and TRBJ1-1, with TRBD1 matching 7 bases. The CDR3 totals 16 residues. In germline, CDR1 is SGHKS, CDR2 YYEKEE (reference sequence). J lost 2 bases, V lost 6 bases, and 13 bases had no gene match. The CDR3 DNA reads as TGTGCCAGCACCCCGACAGGGAAGGTCGTTAACACTGAAGCTTTCTTT. This translates into CASTPTGKVVNTEAFF.

The gene calls are TRBV18 and TRBJ2-7, with 11 bases that match TRBD1. J lost 2 bases, V lost 5 bases, and 8 bases had no gene match. The CDR3 consists of 16 residues. Germline V gene sequence: CDR1 KGHSH, CDR2 LQKENI. The chain's CDR3 is CASSTWGQGGTYEQYF. DNA for the CDR3: TGTGCCAGCTCAACTTGGGGACAGGGGGGGACCTACGAGCAGTACTTC.

This clone was detected once. The V and J genes are TRBV3-1 (or the pseudogene TRBV3-2) and TRBJ1-2; 9 nucleotides match TRBD1. The ends lost 0 bases at V and 5 bases at J; junction bases unmatched: 7. Looked up from germline, CDR1 is LGHDT and CDR2 is YNNKEL (reference sequence). The CDR3 is made up of 16 amino acids. CDR3 nucleotide sequence: TGTGCCAGCAGCCAAGATCTTAAGACAGGGGGATATGGCTACACCTTC. Protein product: CASSQDLKTGGYGYTF.

The chain recombines TRBV5-1 with TRBJ2-1, with 7 bases identical to TRBD2. The CDR3 has 16 amino acids. The germline V gene has CDR1 SGHRS and CDR2 YFSETQ. V lost 0 bases, J lost 0 bases, and 3 bases stayed unmatched. The CDR3 here is CASSLALAASYNEQFF. Written as DNA, the CDR3 is TGCGCCAGCAGCTTGGCCCTAGCGGCCTCCTACAATGAGCAGTTCTTC.

V usage is TRBV19 and J usage is TRBJ2-5, with 11 bases matching TRBD2. CDR3 length: 19 residues. The germline CDR1 and CDR2 sequences are LNHDA and SQIVND (reference sequence). Trimming removed 5 bases from V and 0 bases from J; junction bases left unmatched: 14. Written as DNA, the CDR3 is TGTGCCAGTAGTCCCCGACAGCCCGCTAGCGGGAGGTACCAAGAGACCCAGTACTTC. Protein product: CASSPRQPASGRYQETQYF. The variable domain in full, completed from reference TRBV19 and TRBJ2-5, reads DGGITQSPKYLFRKEGQNVTLSCEQNLNHDAMYWYRQDPGQGLRLIYYSQIVNDFQKGDIAEGYSVSREKKESFPLTVTSAQKNPTAFYLCASSPRQPASGRYQETQYFGPGTRLLVL.

The chain is built from TRBV5-1 and TRBJ1-4, with 10 bases identical to TRBD1. The CDR3 is 14 residues long. J was trimmed by 6 bases and V by 6 bases; bases with no gene match: 5. Germline V gene sequence: CDR1 SGHRS, CDR2 YFSETQ. CDR3 residues: CASTRTGGDEKLFF. For the CDR3, the DNA is TGCGCCAGCACCAGGACAGGGGGAGATGAAAAACTGTTTTTT.

The count of this clone is one. This sequence joins TRBV28 and TRBJ1-1, with 10 bases fitting TRBD1. V gave up 5 bases and J gave up 5 bases; unmatched junction bases: 11. The CDR3 extends over 16 amino acids. In germline, CDR1 is MDHEN, CDR2 SYDVKM. The chain's CDR3 is CASSAGTGAARTEAFF. The CDR3 nucleotides are TGTGCCAGCAGTGCCGGGACAGGGGCCGCGAGGACTGAAGCTTTCTTT.

The chain combines TRBV20-1 with TRBJ1-1; 7 bases match TRBD1. This CDR3 has 11 residues. CDR1 and CDR2 from the germline V gene are DFQATT and SNEGSKA (reference sequence). Germline trimming cut 4 bases from V and 8 bases from J; bases unmatched to any gene: 4. The CDR3 coding sequence is TGCAGTGCTACCCCACAGGGGGAAGCTTTCTTT. Encoded protein: CSATPQGEAFF.

A word on this clone: Other DNA sequences in the sample encode the same CDR3. V gene TRBV28 combines with J gene TRBJ2-7, with 11 bases identical to TRBD2. The CDR3 has 13 residues. Germline V gene lookup returns CDR1 MDHEN and CDR2 SYDVKM. The J segment lost 3 bases and the V segment lost 6 bases, leaving 1 base of the junction unmatched. The CDR3 coding sequence is TGTGCCAGCAGCCTAGCGGGAGGCTACGAGCAGTACTTC. Translation: CASSLAGGYEQYF.

CDR3 DNA: TGCGCCAGCAGCTTGGCCACAGCCAGCCAAGAGACCCAGTACTTC. Amino acids: CASSLATASQETQYF. V gene TRBV5-1 combines with J gene TRBJ2-5; D remains unclear. CDR1 is SGHRS and CDR2 is YFSETQ in the germline V gene. The CDR3 totals 15 residues. Trimming shortened V by 0 bases and J by 1 base, and 10 bases separated the two germline ends.

The V gene is TRBV19, the J gene TRBJ2-3; 8 bases agree with TRBD2. V lost 6 bases to trimming and J lost 0 bases; unmatched junction nucleotides: 2. The CDR3 runs to 14 residues. Germline V CDR1 and CDR2: LNHDA, SQIVND (reference sequence). The CDR3 coding sequence is TGTGCCAGTAGCCCTAGCGGGAGCACAGATACGCAGTATTTT. Translation gives CASSPSGSTDTQYF.

This clone came up a few times. CDR3 loop: CASSQGQGLEQYF. The CDR3 nucleotides are TGTGCCAGCAGCCAAGGACAGGGACTCGAGCAGTACTTC. The chain uses TRBV28 and TRBJ2-7; TRBD1 matches at 8 bases. After removal of 6 bases from V and 6 bases from J, the junction contained 7 bases not matched to a gene. The germline CDR1 and CDR2 sequences are MDHEN and SYDVKM. This CDR3 has 13 amino acids.

This rearrangement joins TRBV7-2 to TRBJ2-2, with TRBD2 identical over 9 bases. The germline CDR1 and CDR2 sequences are SGHTA and FQGNSA. J gave up 7 bases and V 3 bases, and 6 bases lay outside the gene matches. There are 15 residues in the CDR3. CDR3 protein: CASSLGLAFDGELFF. The CDR3 DNA follows: TGTGCCAGCAGCTTGGGACTAGCCTTCGACGGGGAGCTGTTTTTT. Using reference TRBV7-2 and TRBJ2-2 for the parts outside the CDR3, the full variable domain is GAGVSQSPSNKVTEKGKDVELRCDPISGHTALYWYRQSLGQGLEFLIYFQGNSAPDKSGLPSDRFSAERTGGSVSTLTIQRTQQEDSAVYLCASSLGLAFDGELFFGEGSRLTVL.

The chain uses TRBV23-1 and TRBJ2-7, with D tentatively TRBD1 (6 bases). TRBV23-1 is noted as an ORF with a role that remains uncertain. The CDR3 is made up of 17 amino acids. V lost 4 bases, J lost 0 bases, and 19 bases lay in between. CDR3 coding DNA: TGCGCCAGCAGTCCGCAGGGGCCTACCTATCACTCCTACGAGCAGTACTTC. Translating gives CASSPQGPTYHSYEQYF.